A single sample gave rise to the 9 T cell receptor beta chains below, sequenced in a study of shared clonotypes between healthy human individuals. Selected positively for CCR7 and CD45RO-negative, naive CD8 cells excluded terminally differentiated effector memory CD45RA+ cells. The table came from immunoSEQ multiplex PCR; TCRdb's copy has only in-frame clones and leaves some out. Of about 820,000 clones detected, approximately 92% appear once; the ten largest clones hold approximately 25%. The sample taken for sequencing was naive CD8+ T cells sorted from blood. The receptors were gathered from a young man in good health.

The J gene is TRBJ1-5, the V gene TRBV19; D ambiguous. V dropped 4 bases and J dropped 6 bases, with 13 bases sitting between them. The CDR3 length is 14 residues. Looked up from germline, CDR1 is LNHDA and CDR2 is SQIVND (reference sequence). The CDR3 DNA reads as TGTGCCAGTAGTAGTCATCCAGGCGGTCAGCCCCAGCATTTT. The encoded protein is CASSSHPGGQPQHF.

This clone was seen only a few times. The V call is TRBV6-1, the J call TRBJ2-1, with 11 bases that match TRBD2. J lost 6 bases, V lost 2 bases, and 0 bases had no gene match. CDR3 size: 14 residues. CDR1 and CDR2 from the germline V gene are MNHNS and SASEGT. CDR3 protein: CASSELAGGNEQFF. The CDR3 nucleotides read TGTGCCAGCAGTGAACTAGCGGGAGGCAATGAGCAGTTCTTC.

The chain's CDR3 is CASSLSANIGEQYF. As DNA, the CDR3 is TGTGCCAGCAGCCTGAGCGCGAATATAGGCGAGCAGTACTTC. The genes are TRBV11-2 and TRBJ2-7; D gene uncertain. The CDR3 is 14 residues long. Trimming stripped 5 bases from V and 6 bases from J, with 17 bases between. CDR1 and CDR2 from the germline V gene are SGHAT and FQNNGV.

This clone was seen only once. V and J are TRBV10-1 and TRBJ2-7; D uncertain. Looked up from germline, CDR1 is WNHNN and CDR2 is SYGVQD (reference sequence). The CDR3 sequence is 17 residues long. V lost 0 bases and J lost 2, with 17 bases in between. The chain's CDR3 is CASSESKTGHGAYEQYF. Written as DNA, the CDR3 is TGCGCCAGCAGTGAGTCGAAGACGGGCCATGGGGCCTACGAGCAGTACTTC.

This clone was seen once. The V gene is TRBV9, the J gene TRBJ2-3; 14 positions agree with TRBD2. V lost 4 bases, J lost 10 bases, and 11 bases stayed unmatched. The germline CDR1 and CDR2 sequences are SGDLS and YYNGEE. The CDR3 spans 16 residues. CDR3 sequence (DNA): TGTGCCAGCAGCACACTGACTAGCGGGAGGGCTATCGCGCAGTATTTT. It codes for CASSTLTSGRAIAQYF.

The V and J genes are TRBV27 and TRBJ1-1; no clear D. Trimming pared 6 bases from V and 3 bases from J, leaving 14 bases between. The CDR3 consists of 14 residues. Germline loops: CDR1 MNHEY, CDR2 SMNVEV (reference sequence). The CDR3 nucleotides read TGTGCCAGCAGATCATGGAGTGCTGACACTGAAGCTTTCTTT. Protein product: CASRSWSADTEAFF.

The genes are TRBV7-9 and TRBJ2-7; 10 positions agree with TRBD1. The CDR3 spans 16 residues. The germline V gene encodes CDR1 SEHNR and CDR2 FQNEAQ (reference sequence). The ends lost 1 base at V and 3 bases at J; junction bases unmatched: 6. CDR3 DNA: TGTGCCAGCAGCTTAGGGACAGGGGGAGGATTCTACGAGCAGTACTTC. This gives the protein CASSLGTGGGFYEQYF.

The rearrangement joins TRBV6-5 to TRBJ2-7; tentative D call: TRBD2 (5 bases). V gave up 7 bases and J gave up 1 base, with 17 bases separating them. Germline V lookup: CDR1 MNHEY, CDR2 SVGAGI. The CDR3 is 15 amino acids. CDR3 nucleotides: TGTGCCAGCACCCTCATCCGGGGATCATCCTACGAGCAGTACTTC. This encodes CASTLIRGSSYEQYF.

The CDR3 sequence is CASSSPGQLNTEAFF. The CDR3 DNA reads as TGTGCCAGCAGTTCGCCCGGACAGTTGAACACTGAAGCTTTCTTT. J is TRBJ1-1 and V is TRBV28; D is perhaps TRBD1 (6 bases). This CDR3 is 15 amino acids long. CDR1 is MDHEN, CDR2 SYDVKM, per germline. V shed 4 bases and J shed 0 bases, with 12 bases lying between them. Filled out from reference TRBV28 and TRBJ1-1, the complete variable domain reads DVKVTQSSRYLVKRTGEKVFLECVQDMDHENMFWYRQDPGLGLRLIYFSYDVKMKEKGDIPEGYSVSREKKERFSLILESASTNQTSMYLCASSSPGQLNTEAFFGQGTRLTVV.